Listed here is a single T cell receptor (beta chain). Its binding antigen is unknown. Within one base of it there is no much larger clone, and no base qualities were kept. These data originate in a study of T cell responses to AZD1222 COVID-19 vaccine (dated by TCRdb to 2020 to 2023). For the study in its entirety: TCR sequencing was performed for about 250 trial participants, of whom about 200 were given two doses of AZD1222 and 26 were given two doses of MenACWY control vaccine. Enrollment into the trials was organized by age into subgroups of 18-55, 56-69 and 70-plus years, and those subgroups contained about 160, 30 and 59 TCR-sequenced participants, respectively.

Via the germline V gene (reference sequence), CDR1 is MNHEY and CDR2 SMNVEV. The trim is 4 bases for V and 7 bases for J, with a gap of 10 bases between the germline ends. From its cysteine to its phenylalanine, the CDR3 spans 12 amino acids. The kept DNA is CDR3 alone, 36 bases in frame from the first base. Beyond this particular receptor, the publication reports: Only five or six AZD1222 recipients were SARS-CoV-2 seropositive at baseline, limiting conclusions about previously exposed vaccinees. Because no day 14 peak-response samples were available, repertoires were characterized only after the peak T cell response. Participants were mostly white British and included more females than males, and it was suggested by the authors that clonal diversity may have been underestimated. A significant rise in spike-specific TCR breadth and depth was observed after two AZD1222 doses relative to day 0 and relative to MenACWY recipients. Reportedly, close to half of the unique spike-specific TCRs recognized epitopes lying outside the regions that are mutated in the B.1.351 and B.1.1.7 variants. In the small 56-69-year group, the increase in depth fell short of significance, most likely because of low power. Vaccine-associated CD4 TCRs spanned the whole spike protein, with dominant responses in regions 160-218 and 743-854.

The intended sense of this specimen's time point label: about 28 days (+/-7) after the second vaccine dose. AZD1222 recipients whose second dose came at about 4 weeks and those whose second dose came at about 12 weeks were combined into one group, since spike-specific TCR depth and breadth did not differ between the two schedules. Vaccinee samples were obtained from the UK trials COV001 and COV002, which included a single-blind randomized controlled phase 2/3 trial of AZD1222 (ChAdOx1 nCoV-19) in healthy adults. Trial participant PBMC samples were collected at day 0 and day 28 after the second dose for TCRbeta chain sequencing. The CDR3 regions of human TCRbeta chains were analyzed by immunosequencing. The published analysis was carried out like this. Repertoire TCRs were matched against a reference library of SARS-CoV-2-specific TCRs generated with the MIRA antigen-specificity platform. Breadth was defined as the fraction of unique TCRs that were SARS-CoV-2-associated, and depth was defined as the fraction of total T cells that were SARS-CoV-2-associated. Using the MIRA data, each spike-specific TCR was assigned both to the spike region to which the TCR was reactive and to a CD4 or CD8 class. Log10-transformed breadth and depth values were compared by one-way ANOVA with Sidak's multiple comparisons tests. TCRdb holds this immuneACCESS table with in-frame rearrangements only. Some clones are missing; in checked studies, unresolved V genes explain under half, and the rest has no known cause. V and J calls and clone size are copied from that table; D and trimming were computed from the DNA. Recorded for this sample are some 140,000 clones; 90% to 95% of them occurred a single time. The top ten clones comprise approximately 6.8% of the sample.

The clonotype originates from an adult who received the AZD1222 COVID-19 vaccine. The sequencing used peripheral blood, collected 28 days after the second AZD1222 dose. The rearrangement joined TRBV27 to TRBJ1-1; the D segment cannot be called with confidence. The CDR3 protein: CASSSPYGEAFF. The DNA sequence is TGTGCCAGCAGTTCCCCATATGGTGAAGCTTTCTTT.